This T cell receptor beta chain appears in the sequencing data of a study of response to subunit inactivated influenza vaccine. This clonotype was seen a few times. Its antigen remains unidentified. Germline V gene data show CDR1 as DFQATT and CDR2 as SNEGSKA (reference sequence). CDR3 length equals 12 residues. Notes on the study in general: A suggestion made by the authors is that each seasonal influenza vaccination recruits few new T cells.

TCRdb processed the RT-PCR reads anew with MiXCR; each CDR3 protein has one entry. This repertoire shows 300,000 to 350,000 distinct CDR3 sequences, just over 20% found once; its top ten account for about 9.4%. This chain connects TRBV20-1 to TRBJ1-6; the D is unclear. The sequence came from a man in his fifties or sixties who received an inactivated influenza vaccine. Specimen: PBMCs from blood, collected approximately 20 months after vaccination. CDR3 DNA sequence: TGCAGCACCTGGAGTGGGGATTCACCCCTCCACTTT. Its translation: CSTWSGDSPLHF.